The 21 T cell receptor beta chains listed next were all sequenced from one sample in a study of Graves' ophthalmopathy and Graves' hyperthyroidism. Researchers took RNA transcripts and amplified TCR beta CDR3 regions from them. An opening RT-PCR round employed HTBI primers and preceded a second-round multiplex PCR. TCRdb re-called the multiplex PCR reads with MiXCR, one entry per CDR3 protein. The data hold a few hundred thousand distinct CDR3 sequences, with approximately 15% observed a single time. Sequences were obtained from peripheral blood. All receptors come from a woman between 18 and 30 years old with stable Graves' hyperthyroidism.

This clonotype was counted many times. V is TRBV24-1 and J is TRBJ1-5, with 9 bases matching TRBD1. The CDR3 is 14 residues long. Trimming removed 6 bases from V and 4 bases from J; junction bases left unmatched: 3. Per the germline V gene, CDR1 is KGHDR and CDR2 is SFDVKD. The CDR3 DNA follows: TGTGCCACCAGTCCACAGGGGGCTAATCAGCCCCAGCATTTT. Protein product: CATSPQGANQPQHF.

This clonotype was recorded many times. The V call is TRBV20-1, the J call TRBJ2-7; TRBD2 aligns across 7 bases. This CDR3 contains 14 residues. Trimming removed 1 base from V and 5 bases from J; junction bases left unmatched: 8. Germline values: CDR1 DFQATT, CDR2 SNEGSKA (reference sequence). The CDR3 reads CSARVVGGSHEQYF. CDR3 in DNA: TGCAGTGCTAGAGTGGTCGGGGGGAGCCACGAGCAGTACTTC.

This clonotype occurred many times. This chain joins TRBV9 and TRBJ1-5; D gene uncertain. Per germline, CDR1 SGDLS and CDR2 YYNGEE. Between the trimmed V and J ends, which lost 3 bases and 2 bases, there was a span of 24 bases. CDR3 length: 19 residues. In DNA form, the CDR3 reads TGTGCCAGCAGCGCCCAAGAAAACGGCACGGTTCAAGGCAATCAGCCCCAGCATTTT. The encoded protein is CASSAQENGTVQGNQPQHF.

The chain links TRBV10-3 to TRBJ2-7; D is uncertain. V shed 4 bases and J shed 4 bases, with 8 bases lying between them. Germline-derived CDR1 and CDR2 are ENHRY and SYGVKD. This CDR3 is built from 12 residues. CDR3: CAISVDRYEQYF. The CDR3 DNA reads TGTGCCATCAGTGTGGACCGGTACGAGCAGTACTTC.

This clonotype was observed many times. The chain couples TRBV27 to TRBJ1-2; 9 positions agree with TRBD1. Germline-derived CDR1 and CDR2 are MNHEY and SMNVEV (reference sequence). This CDR3 spans 14 amino acids. V was clipped by 5 bases and J by 6 bases; unmatched bases: 7. The DNA of the CDR3 is TGTGCCAGCAGTATCGGGACAGGGAAAGATGGCTACACCTTC. Its translation: CASSIGTGKDGYTF.

This clonotype occurred many times. This chain joins TRBV7-9 and TRBJ2-5; TRBD1 matches at 9 bases. Germline CDR1 SEHNR, CDR2 FQNEAQ (reference sequence). The V gene end was trimmed by 1 base and the J gene end by 2 bases; junction bases not matched to a gene: 2. The CDR3 runs to 15 residues. CDR3 sequence: CASSLGDRAQETQYF. Here the CDR3 DNA reads TGTGCCAGCAGCTTAGGGGACAGGGCACAAGAGACCCAGTACTTC.

This clonotype was recorded many times. The gene calls are TRBV27 and TRBJ2-7, with 7 bases lining up with TRBD2. J gave up 2 bases and V 7 bases, and 8 bases lay outside the gene matches. Per the germline V gene, CDR1 is MNHEY and CDR2 is SMNVEV (reference sequence). This CDR3 is built from 14 residues. The CDR3 spells CASKTLALTYEQYF. The CDR3 DNA reads as TGTGCCAGCAAAACACTAGCGCTTACCTACGAGCAGTACTTC.

The table lists this clonotype with many counts. The chain combines TRBV20-1 with TRBJ2-6; the D gene is possibly TRBD1 (6 bases). This CDR3 has 17 residues. Germline loops: CDR1 DFQATT, CDR2 SNEGSKA (reference sequence). V was trimmed by 0 bases and J by 0 bases, leaving 12 bases between them. The CDR3, as DNA: TGCAGTGCTAGAGATTCCCAGGGGCTCTCTGGGGCCAACGTCCTGACTTTC. Translated: CSARDSQGLSGANVLTF.

This clonotype was counted at least ten times. This rearrangement joins TRBV7-3 to TRBJ1-2, with TRBD1 matching over 9 bases. The J segment lost 9 bases and the V segment lost 5 bases, leaving 7 bases of the junction unmatched. Germline V lookup: CDR1 SGHTA, CDR2 FQGTGA. The CDR3 is made up of 13 amino acids. The CDR3 DNA reads as TGTGCCAGCAGCCCAAACAGGGGGCCAAGCTACACCTTC. Its translation is CASSPNRGPSYTF.

This clonotype was detected ten times or more. The chain combines TRBV27 with TRBJ1-1; no reliable D call. This CDR3 is built from 16 residues. Germline V CDR1 and CDR2: MNHEY, SMNVEV (reference sequence). The ends were cut back, 2 bases at V and 4 bases at J, with 17 bases in the middle. The CDR3 reads CASSLLRVREGTEAFF. CDR3 bases: TGTGCCAGCAGTTTACTCCGCGTGAGGGAGGGCACTGAAGCTTTCTTT.

The table lists this clonotype with many counts. This chain connects TRBV25-1 to TRBJ1-2, with TRBD1 as a possible D gene (5 bases). The V end was cut by 0 bases, the J end by 7 bases, with 12 bases between. CDR1 is MGHDK, CDR2 SYGVNS, per germline. There are 14 residues in the CDR3. The CDR3 coding sequence is TGTGCCAGCAGTGAATACCAGGGAGAGGCTGGCTACACCTTC. It is translated as CASSEYQGEAGYTF.

This clonotype was seen at least ten times. The chain carries TRBV24-1 and TRBJ1-1, with D possibly matching TRBD1 (5 bases). CDR3 length equals 13 residues. The germline gives CDR1 KGHDR, CDR2 SFDVKD. V lost 0 bases to trimming and J lost 8 bases, with 9 bases between them. The CDR3 loop is CATSDLWRGEAFF. CDR3 DNA: TGTGCCACCAGTGATTTGTGGAGGGGAGAAGCTTTCTTT.

This clonotype came up many times. The J gene is TRBJ2-7, the V gene TRBV6-1, with D perhaps TRBD1 (6 bases). Germline CDR1 MNHNS, CDR2 SASEGT. Trimming took off 5 bases at V and 4 bases at J, with 12 bases between the two ends. The CDR3 has 13 amino acids. The CDR3 DNA reads TGTGCCAGCAGTCCGTACGGGACATACGAGCAGTACTTC. It translates to CASSPYGTYEQYF.

This clonotype was counted many times. The rearrangement links TRBV19 to TRBJ1-2, with D maybe TRBD1 (6 bases). The length of the CDR3 is 14 residues. Germline values: CDR1 LNHDA, CDR2 SQIVND (reference sequence). The ends were cut back, 6 bases at V and 4 bases at J, with 15 bases in the middle. This CDR3 reads CASSRVGTFYGYTF. In nucleotides, the CDR3 is TGTGCCAGTAGCCGCGTAGGGACATTCTATGGCTACACCTTC.

This clonotype has at least ten counts. The chain links TRBV2 to TRBJ1-6; no firm D call. Germline loops: CDR1 SNHLY, CDR2 FYNNEI. Deletions cut 6 bases from V and 10 bases from J, with 10 bases between. The CDR3 has 12 residues. DNA of the CDR3: TGTGCCAGCAGGACCCCTGGGTCACCCCTCCACTTT. Its translation: CASRTPGSPLHF.

This clonotype was seen at least ten times. The genes are TRBV20-1 and TRBJ2-7; a possible D gene is TRBD2 (6 bases). Deletions cut 7 bases from V and 1 base from J, with 14 bases between. This CDR3 contains 13 residues. Germline V gene lookup returns CDR1 DFQATT and CDR2 SNEGSKA (reference sequence). CDR3 DNA sequence: TGCAGTGTTGTGGAGGGTGGGTCCTACGAGCAGTACTTC. Translated, it gives CSVVEGGSYEQYF.

This clonotype was seen ten or more times. CDR3 sequence: CASSRLTGTNSPLHF. For the CDR3, the DNA is TGCGCCAGCAGCCGTCTGACAGGGACCAATTCACCCCTCCACTTT. The chain carries TRBV5-1 and TRBJ1-6, with TRBD1 identical over 7 bases. Looked up from germline, CDR1 is SGHRS and CDR2 is YFSETQ. The J segment lost 7 bases and the V segment lost 4 bases, leaving 8 bases of the junction unmatched. This CDR3 has 15 amino acids.

This clonotype showed up many times. V gene TRBV24-1 combines with J gene TRBJ1-5; TRBD1 matches at 8 bases. The CDR3 totals 15 residues. The trim removed 3 bases at V and 6 bases at J, leaving 6 bases unmatched. From germline, CDR1 is KGHDR and CDR2 SFDVKD. The CDR3 DNA is TGTGCCACCAGTGATGCCCGGACAGGGAGTCAGCCCCAGCATTTT. Its translation: CATSDARTGSQPQHF.

The table lists this clonotype with many counts. The rearrangement links TRBV27 to TRBJ1-2; D call uncertain. Germline V gene sequence: CDR1 MNHEY, CDR2 SMNVEV (reference sequence). V was shortened by 2 bases and J by 3 bases, with 10 bases between the two germline ends. The CDR3 consists of 14 residues. This chain's CDR3 is CASSLKGKDYGYTF. Here the CDR3 DNA reads TGTGCCAGCAGTTTAAAGGGAAAGGACTATGGCTACACCTTC.

The chain employs TRBV19 and TRBJ2-5; D is unresolved. Germline V CDR1 and CDR2: LNHDA, SQIVND (reference sequence). The CDR3 has 11 amino acids. Trimming shortened V by 8 bases and J by 7 bases, and 11 bases separated the two germline ends. The CDR3 DNA follows: TGTGCCAGTGGTACCCGCCGGACCCAGTACTTC. Translated: CASGTRRTQYF.

This clonotype was seen a handful of times. J is TRBJ1-5 and V is TRBV6-1; 8 nucleotides agree with TRBD1. Germline assignment: CDR1 MNHNS and CDR2 SASEGT. Trimming removed 2 bases from V and 2 bases from J; junction bases left unmatched: 8. CDR3 length equals 17 residues. The CDR3: CASSESLAGGRNQPQHF. CDR3 bases: TGTGCCAGCAGTGAAAGTTTGGCAGGGGGCCGCAATCAGCCCCAGCATTTT.